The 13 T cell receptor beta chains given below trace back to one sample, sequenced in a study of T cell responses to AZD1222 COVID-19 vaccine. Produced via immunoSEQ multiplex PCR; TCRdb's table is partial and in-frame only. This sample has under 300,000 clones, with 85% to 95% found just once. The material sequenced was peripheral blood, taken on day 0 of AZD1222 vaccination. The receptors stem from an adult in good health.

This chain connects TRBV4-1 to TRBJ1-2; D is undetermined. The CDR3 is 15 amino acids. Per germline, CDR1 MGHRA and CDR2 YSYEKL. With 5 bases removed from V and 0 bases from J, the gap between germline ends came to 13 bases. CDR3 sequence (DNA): TGCGCCAGCAGCGTTGACGGTATACCTAACTATGGCTACACCTTC. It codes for CASSVDGIPNYGYTF.

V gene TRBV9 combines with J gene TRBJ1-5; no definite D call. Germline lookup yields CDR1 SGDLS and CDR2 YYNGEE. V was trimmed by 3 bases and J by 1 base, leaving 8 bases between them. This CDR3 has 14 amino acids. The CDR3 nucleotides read TGTGCCAGCAGCGCTGGCGGGAGCAATCAGCCCCAGCATTTT. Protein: CASSAGGSNQPQHF.

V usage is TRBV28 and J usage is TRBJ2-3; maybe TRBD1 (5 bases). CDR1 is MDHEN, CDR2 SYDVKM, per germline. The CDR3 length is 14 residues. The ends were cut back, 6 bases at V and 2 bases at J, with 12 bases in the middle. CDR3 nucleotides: TGTGCCAGCAGCGTGACAGCGATCACAGATACGCAGTATTTT. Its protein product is CASSVTAITDTQYF.

DNA of the CDR3: TGTGCCAGTAGTATAGCCCGGGACCACACTGAAGCTTTCTTT. Translated, it gives CASSIARDHTEAFF. The chain joins TRBV19 to TRBJ1-1, with a possible D match to TRBD1 (5 bases). V was shortened by 1 base and J by 3 bases, with 9 bases between the two germline ends. This CDR3 is built from 14 residues. Germline assignment: CDR1 LNHDA and CDR2 SQIVND (reference sequence).

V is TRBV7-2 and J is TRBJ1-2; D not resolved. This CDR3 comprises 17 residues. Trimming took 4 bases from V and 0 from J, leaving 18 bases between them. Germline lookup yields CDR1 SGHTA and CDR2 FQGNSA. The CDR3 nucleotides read TGTGCCAGCAGCTCCGAGGGCTTTCTTCTGGCTAACTATGGCTACACCTTC. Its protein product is CASSSEGFLLANYGYTF.

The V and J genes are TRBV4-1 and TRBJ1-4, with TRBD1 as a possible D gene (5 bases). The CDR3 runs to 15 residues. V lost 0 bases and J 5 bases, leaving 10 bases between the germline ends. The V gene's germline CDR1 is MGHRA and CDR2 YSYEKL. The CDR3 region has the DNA TGCGCCAGCAGCCAAGATAACAGGTGGAATGAAAAACTGTTTTTT. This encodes CASSQDNRWNEKLFF.

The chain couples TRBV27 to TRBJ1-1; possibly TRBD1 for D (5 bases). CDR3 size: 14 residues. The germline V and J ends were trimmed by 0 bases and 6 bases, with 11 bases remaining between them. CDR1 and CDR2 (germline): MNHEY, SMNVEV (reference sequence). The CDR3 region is CASSLSRTSAEAFF. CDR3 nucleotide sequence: TGTGCCAGCAGTTTATCCCGGACAAGCGCTGAAGCTTTCTTT.

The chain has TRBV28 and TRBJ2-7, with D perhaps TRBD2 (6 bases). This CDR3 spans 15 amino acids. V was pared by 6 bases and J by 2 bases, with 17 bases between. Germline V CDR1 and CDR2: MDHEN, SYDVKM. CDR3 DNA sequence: TGTGCCAGCAGCCCGCGGCTAGCGAATACCTACGAGCAGTACTTC. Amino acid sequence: CASSPRLANTYEQYF.

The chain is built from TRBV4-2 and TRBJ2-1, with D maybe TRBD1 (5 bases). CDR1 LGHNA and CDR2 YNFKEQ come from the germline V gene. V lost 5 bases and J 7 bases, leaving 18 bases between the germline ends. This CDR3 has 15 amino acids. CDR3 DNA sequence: TGTGCCAGCAGCTCAGTCTACCCATCAGGGAATGAGCAGTTCTTC. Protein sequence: CASSSVYPSGNEQFF.

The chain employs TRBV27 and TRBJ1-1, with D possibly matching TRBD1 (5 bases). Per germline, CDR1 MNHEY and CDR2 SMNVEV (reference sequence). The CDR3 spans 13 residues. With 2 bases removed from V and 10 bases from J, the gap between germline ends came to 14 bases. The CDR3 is CASSLRAGQRAFF. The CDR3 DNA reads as TGTGCCAGCAGTTTAAGGGCCGGACAAAGAGCTTTCTTT.

The DNA of the CDR3 is TGTGCCAGCAGCAACCGGGGCGGAACCACAGATACGCAGTATTTT. Encoded protein: CASSNRGGTTDTQYF. The chain couples TRBV4-2 to TRBJ2-3, with D perhaps TRBD1 or TRBD2 (5 bases each). The ends were cut back, 5 bases at V and 2 bases at J, with 14 bases in the middle. CDR3 length equals 15 residues. Germline V gene data show CDR1 as LGHNA and CDR2 as YNFKEQ.

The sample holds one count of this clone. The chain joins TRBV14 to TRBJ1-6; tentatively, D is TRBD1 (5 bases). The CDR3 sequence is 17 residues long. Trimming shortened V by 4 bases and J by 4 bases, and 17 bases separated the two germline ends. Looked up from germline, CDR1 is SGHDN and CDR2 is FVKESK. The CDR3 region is CASSPKPRGLYNSPLHF. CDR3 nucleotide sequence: TGTGCCAGCAGCCCGAAACCCCGGGGCCTATATAATTCACCCCTCCACTTT.

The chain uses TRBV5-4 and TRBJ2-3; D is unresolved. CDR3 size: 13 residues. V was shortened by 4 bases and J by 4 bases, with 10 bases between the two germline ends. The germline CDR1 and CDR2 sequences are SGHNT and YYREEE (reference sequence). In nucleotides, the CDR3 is TGTGCCAGCAGCGACCCTAGGGCAGATACGCAGTATTTT. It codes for CASSDPRADTQYF. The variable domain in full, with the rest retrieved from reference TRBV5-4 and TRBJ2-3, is ETGVTQSPTHLIKTRGQQVTLRCSSQSGHNTVSWYQQALGQGPQFIFQYYREEENGRGNFPPRFSGLQFPNYSSELNVNALELDDSALYLCASSDPRADTQYFGPGTRLTVL.